This entry lists 12 T cell receptor beta chains sequenced from one sample in a study of identical twins. TCRdb re-called the 5' RACE reads with MiXCR, one entry per CDR3 protein. The sample consists of about 480,000 distinct CDR3 sequences, 14% of them appearing once. Another study also made use of these data, one on yellow fever vaccine responses in identical twins.

The sequencing sample was made of CD4+ T cells sorted from blood. These receptors came from a woman younger than 30 in good health.

This clonotype has ten or more counts. The chain links TRBV12-3 or TRBV12-4 to TRBJ2-1; the match to TRBD2 covers 13 bases. The CDR3 runs to 17 residues. Germline trimming cut 1 base from V and 6 bases from J; bases unmatched to any gene: 6. The CDR3 sequence is CASSLVGGTSGTNEQFF. The CDR3 nucleotides read TGTGCCAGCAGTTTAGTGGGGGGGACTAGCGGGACCAATGAGCAGTTCTTC.

V usage is TRBV28 and J usage is TRBJ1-5, with D tentatively TRBD1 (5 bases). The germline V gene has CDR1 MDHEN and CDR2 SYDVKM. The CDR3 length is 16 residues. Trimming left V 7 bases short and J 0 bases short, with 16 bases between. The CDR3 reads CASTPAGEDSNQPQHF. CDR3 coding DNA: TGTGCCAGCACTCCCGCGGGGGAGGATAGCAATCAGCCCCAGCATTTT. Full variable domain (remainder filled in from reference TRBV28 and TRBJ1-5): DVKVTQSSRYLVKRTGEKVFLECVQDMDHENMFWYRQDPGLGLRLIYFSYDVKMKEKGDIPEGYSVSREKKERFSLILESASTNQTSMYLCASTPAGEDSNQPQHFGDGTRLSIL.

This clonotype came up a few times. The rearrangement links TRBV7-3 to TRBJ1-1; D is possibly TRBD1 (6 bases). Germline loops: CDR1 SGHTA, CDR2 FQGTGA. V was trimmed by 2 bases and J by 5 bases, leaving 15 bases between them. The CDR3 spans 15 residues. The CDR3 is CASSLEGVRGTEAFF. The CDR3 coding sequence is TGTGCCAGCAGCTTAGAGGGTGTTAGGGGGACTGAAGCTTTCTTT.

The chain joins TRBV27 to TRBJ1-1; D is ambiguous. Trimming took off 4 bases at V and 11 bases at J, with 14 bases between the two ends. Germline assignment: CDR1 MNHEY and CDR2 SMNVEV (reference sequence). The CDR3 length is 12 residues. This CDR3 reads CASSSNHGSAFF. CDR3 bases: TGTGCCAGCAGTTCCAATCATGGTTCCGCTTTCTTT.

This clonotype was recorded many times. This chain uses TRBV7-9 with TRBJ1-1; TRBD1 aligns across 9 bases. CDR1 and CDR2 (germline): SEHNR, FQNEAQ (reference sequence). J was trimmed by 1 base and V by 7 bases; bases with no gene match: 7. The CDR3 has 15 residues. CDR3 sequence reads: CASTPTGGTNTEAFF. CDR3 in DNA: TGTGCCAGCACCCCGACAGGGGGGACGAACACTGAAGCTTTCTTT. Drawing the rest from reference TRBV7-9 and TRBJ1-1, the complete variable domain is DTGVSQNPRHKITKRGQNVTFRCDPISEHNRLYWYRQTLGQGPEFLTYFQNEAQLEKSRLLSDRFSAERPKGSFSTLEIQRTEQGDSAMYLCASTPTGGTNTEAFFGQGTRLTVV.

This clonotype showed up just a few times. This chain links TRBV7-2 with TRBJ2-5; 7 bases are shared with TRBD1. J was trimmed by 1 base and V by 5 bases; bases with no gene match: 10. This CDR3 comprises 16 residues. Germline V CDR1 and CDR2: SGHTA, FQGNSA. The CDR3 sequence is CASSRDRVMGQETQYF. DNA of the CDR3: TGTGCCAGCAGCCGTGACAGGGTGATGGGCCAAGAGACCCAGTACTTC.

This chain connects TRBV4-2 to TRBJ2-7; D unresolved. This CDR3 has 14 amino acids. V was clipped by 2 bases and J by 3 bases, with 11 bases between them. The germline V gene encodes CDR1 LGHNA and CDR2 YNFKEQ. The chain's CDR3 is CASSQNGENYEQYF. CDR3 DNA sequence: TGTGCCAGCAGCCAAAATGGCGAGAACTACGAGCAGTACTTC.

This clonotype was found many times. This sequence joins TRBV29-1 and TRBJ2-3; 10 bases are shared with TRBD2. Losses at the gene ends were 1 base for V and 4 bases for J; bases not matched to a gene: 8. The germline V gene has CDR1 SQVTM and CDR2 ANQGSEA. This CDR3 is built from 16 residues. CDR3 coding DNA: TGCAGCGTTGAAGGGGCTAGCGGGAGAGGACCAGATACGCAGTATTTT. This gives the protein CSVEGASGRGPDTQYF.

V gene TRBV9 combines with J gene TRBJ2-1; the match to TRBD1 covers 7 bases. The CDR3 contains 18 residues. V was clipped by 4 bases and J by 0 bases; unmatched bases: 13. CDR1 and CDR2 from the germline V gene are SGDLS and YYNGEE. In DNA form, the CDR3 reads TGTGCCAGCAGCTTCCAGGGGGTTAGGGGAAGCTCCTACAATGAGCAGTTCTTC. Protein sequence: CASSFQGVRGSSYNEQFF.

The DNA of the CDR3 is TGTGCCATCAGCCCCGGGACAGGACATTTCGAGCAGTACTTC. Its translation is CAISPGTGHFEQYF. The V and J genes are TRBV10-3 and TRBJ2-7; 8 nucleotides align to TRBD1. The germline V gene encodes CDR1 ENHRY and CDR2 SYGVKD. The junction had 10 bases not matched to a gene; V was cut back by 6 bases and J by 6 bases. There are 14 residues in the CDR3.

This clonotype was seen many times. The rearrangement links TRBV7-9 to TRBJ1-2; possibly TRBD1 for D (5 bases). The CDR3 is made up of 13 amino acids. The germline V and J ends were trimmed by 3 bases and 2 bases, with 7 bases remaining between them. The V gene's germline CDR1 is SEHNR and CDR2 FQNEAQ (reference sequence). In DNA form, the CDR3 reads TGTGCCAGCAGCTTGACAGAAAACTATGGCTACACCTTC. It is translated as CASSLTENYGYTF. Full variable domain (missing parts from reference TRBV7-9 and TRBJ1-2): DTGVSQNPRHKITKRGQNVTFRCDPISEHNRLYWYRQTLGQGPEFLTYFQNEAQLEKSRLLSDRFSAERPKGSFSTLEIQRTEQGDSAMYLCASSLTENYGYTFGSGTRLTVV.

The CDR3 protein is CASRREGAGTDTQYF. The CDR3 DNA follows: TGTGCCAGCAGGCGGGAGGGGGCAGGCACAGATACGCAGTATTTT. V and J are TRBV28 and TRBJ2-3; 9 bases are a match to TRBD2. The CDR3 loop spans 15 amino acids. CDR1 and CDR2 (germline): MDHEN, SYDVKM. Unmatched junction bases numbered 5, after V lost 6 bases and J lost 1 base.